Presented here are 19 T cell receptor beta chains from one specimen sequenced in a study of T cell responses to AZD1222 COVID-19 vaccine. Method: immunoSEQ multiplex PCR; TCRdb's copy keeps in-frame clones and lacks some. The repertoire holds 85,000 to 100,000 clones, with 85% to 95% as singletons. The sample in question was peripheral blood, obtained on day 0 of AZD1222 vaccination. The receptor set was obtained from an adult in good health.

This clone was detected only a few times. The V gene is TRBV7-8, the J gene TRBJ2-1; D possibly corresponds to TRBD1 (5 bases). CDR1 and CDR2 (germline): SGHVS, FQNEAQ. Trimming took off 5 bases at V and 5 bases at J, with 19 bases between the two ends. The CDR3 covers 16 residues. CDR3 sequence: CASSPSPREGDNEQFF. CDR3 nucleotide sequence: TGTGCCAGCAGCCCAAGCCCCAGGGAAGGAGACAATGAGCAGTTCTTC.

The gene calls are TRBV5-1 and TRBJ1-6; possible D gene TRBD1, 6 bases. This CDR3 comprises 14 residues. With 4 bases removed from V and 7 bases from J, the gap between germline ends came to 12 bases. CDR1 SGHRS and CDR2 YFSETQ come from the germline V gene. CDR3 bases: TGCGCCAGCAGCAAGGACAGTTCGAATTCACCCCTCCACTTT. Encoded protein: CASSKDSSNSPLHF.

The chain combines TRBV19 with TRBJ1-5, with no clear D. The germline gives CDR1 LNHDA, CDR2 SQIVND (reference sequence). V gave up 5 bases and J gave up 7 bases, with 15 bases separating them. The CDR3 has 14 amino acids. The CDR3 loop is CASSPHMVGQPQHF. The CDR3 nucleotides read TGTGCCAGTAGTCCGCACATGGTGGGGCAGCCCCAGCATTTT.

This chain uses TRBV10-3 with TRBJ2-3; D remains ambiguous. The germline V gene has CDR1 ENHRY and CDR2 SYGVKD. V lost 3 bases to trimming and J lost 4 bases, with 8 bases between them. The CDR3 is made up of 13 amino acids. CDR3 sequence reads: CAISDGGADTQYF. The CDR3 DNA reads TGTGCCATCAGTGACGGTGGGGCAGATACGCAGTATTTT.

The chain couples TRBV3-1 (or the pseudogene TRBV3-2) to TRBJ1-2; D might be TRBD1 (6 bases). Trimming took off 0 bases at V and 3 bases at J, with 8 bases between the two ends. The V gene's germline CDR1 is LGHDT and CDR2 YNNKEL (reference sequence). The CDR3 consists of 14 residues. The CDR3 DNA sequence: TGTGCCAGCAGCCAAGAGGGGGCGGACTATGGCTACACCTTC. Its translation: CASSQEGADYGYTF.

This clone was seen a handful of times. The chain carries TRBV19 and TRBJ1-5; D not certain. The CDR3 loop spans 12 amino acids. V shed 5 bases and J shed 8 bases, with 10 bases lying between them. Germline V gives CDR1 LNHDA, CDR2 SQIVND (reference sequence). The CDR3, as DNA: TGTGCCAGTAGTTCTTCTCCCGAGCCCCAGCATTTT. This sequence encodes CASSSSPEPQHF.

The chain is built from TRBV29-1 and TRBJ2-1, with no clear D. This CDR3 has 13 residues. CDR1 is SQVTM and CDR2 is ANQGSEA in the germline V gene. The V end was cut by 4 bases, the J end by 5 bases, with 12 bases between. The CDR3: CSVVPPVNNEQFF. The CDR3 coding sequence is TGCAGCGTTGTTCCCCCCGTTAACAATGAGCAGTTCTTC.

The gene calls are TRBV10-3 and TRBJ2-2, with 8 bases lining up with TRBD1. The V and J ends lost 11 bases and 6 bases, in that order; junction bases with no gene match: 8. CDR3 length equals 13 residues. The germline CDR1 and CDR2 sequences are ENHRY and SYGVKD. CDR3 DNA sequence: TGTGCCTCCGGGACAGGCGGGGCCGGGGAGCTGTTTTTT. This gives the protein CASGTGGAGELFF.

This chain uses TRBV2 with TRBJ2-7; 11 bases line up with TRBD2. V was clipped by 5 bases and J by 0 bases; unmatched bases: 6. This CDR3 is built from 16 residues. Germline CDR1 is SNHLY and CDR2 is FYNNEI. The CDR3 loop reads CASSSTSGGPSYEQYF. In DNA form, the CDR3 reads TGTGCCAGCAGTAGTACTAGCGGGGGACCCTCCTACGAGCAGTACTTC.

The chain links TRBV7-8 to TRBJ1-1; no firm D call. Germline values: CDR1 SGHVS, CDR2 FQNEAQ. Trimming took 2 bases from V and 6 from J, leaving 10 bases between them. The CDR3 contains 13 residues. The CDR3 DNA reads TGTGCCAGCAGCTTAATGAACCGGGCTGAAGCTTTCTTT. It yields the protein CASSLMNRAEAFF.

The chain employs TRBV4-2 and TRBJ1-1; D is unclear. The CDR3 runs to 15 residues. V shed 2 bases and J shed 4 bases, with 14 bases lying between them. Germline V gene data show CDR1 as LGHNA and CDR2 as YNFKEQ. The CDR3 reads CASSQRTQIITEAFF. For the CDR3, the DNA is TGTGCCAGCAGCCAAAGGACTCAAATAATCACTGAAGCTTTCTTT.

A note on this clone: Other nucleotide sequences from this sample produce the same CDR3. This chain uses TRBV12-3 or TRBV12-4 with TRBJ1-1; 8 positions match TRBD1. This CDR3 is 13 amino acids long. Trimming removed 6 bases from V and 3 bases from J; junction bases left unmatched: 3. CDR3 DNA sequence: TGTGCCAGCAGCCTACAGGGGGACACTGAAGCTTTCTTT. Translated, it gives CASSLQGDTEAFF.

This chain uses TRBV4-3 with TRBJ1-1, with D perhaps matching TRBD1 (5 bases). The CDR3 runs to 14 residues. The germline V gene has CDR1 LGHNA and CDR2 YSLEER. Trimming stripped 0 bases from V and 4 bases from J, with 9 bases between. CDR3 in DNA: TGCGCCAGCAGCCAAGAGGCAGGGACCACTGAAGCTTTCTTT. It encodes CASSQEAGTTEAFF.

The chain joins TRBV5-6 to TRBJ1-2; TRBD1 aligns across 7 bases. This CDR3 has 16 amino acids. V shed 4 bases, J shed 4 bases, and the junction held 13 bases outside the gene matches. Germline CDR1 is SGHDT and CDR2 is YYEEEE. CDR3 loop: CASSPHPRQGGYGYTF. CDR3 nucleotide sequence: TGTGCCAGCAGCCCGCACCCCCGACAGGGAGGCTATGGCTACACCTTC.

The V gene is TRBV6-6, the J gene TRBJ1-4; no definite D call. V lost 6 bases and J lost 4, with 15 bases in between. CDR3 length: 15 residues. Germline V gene sequence: CDR1 MNHNY, CDR2 SVGAGI (reference sequence). DNA for the CDR3: TGTGCCAGCAGGGCCGGCCTATGGGGTAATGAAAAACTGTTTTTT. This encodes CASRAGLWGNEKLFF.

The count of this clone is one. The chain recombines TRBV4-3 with TRBJ1-3; D call uncertain. Trimming took off 3 bases at V and 0 bases at J, with 12 bases between the two ends. The CDR3 is 16 amino acids. The germline V gene has CDR1 LGHNA and CDR2 YSLEER. CDR3 DNA: TGCGCCAGCAGCCAGTCGGCAGGCTTCTCTGGAAACACCATATATTTT. It translates to CASSQSAGFSGNTIYF.

The chain employs TRBV6-5 and TRBJ1-5, with D maybe TRBD1 (6 bases). The CDR3 contains 13 residues. Trimming stripped 7 bases from V and 5 bases from J, with 12 bases between. Germline V gives CDR1 MNHEY, CDR2 SVGAGI. The CDR3 DNA follows: TGTGCCAGCAAAGGACAGATCTATCAGCCCCAGCATTTT. The encoded protein is CASKGQIYQPQHF.

V gene TRBV6-1 combines with J gene TRBJ1-5, with D maybe TRBD1 (5 bases). CDR1 and CDR2 from the germline V gene are MNHNS and SASEGT. V was cut by 2 bases and J by 3 bases, with 8 bases left in between. CDR3 length equals 14 residues. CDR3: CASSERQHNQPQHF. In nucleotides, the CDR3 is TGTGCCAGCAGTGAAAGACAGCACAATCAGCCCCAGCATTTT.

This clone was seen once. The chain couples TRBV5-5 to TRBJ1-5, with D possibly being TRBD1 (5 bases). Per germline, CDR1 SGHKS and CDR2 YYEKEE (reference sequence). The CDR3 sequence is 17 residues long. With 4 bases removed from V and 1 base from J, the gap between germline ends came to 18 bases. The CDR3 protein is CASSPGGSGFSNQPQHF. The DNA of the CDR3 is TGTGCCAGCAGCCCGGGGGGTTCGGGTTTCAGCAATCAGCCCCAGCATTTT.